The next 32 T cell receptor beta chains were all read from a single sample in a study of blood T cell repertoires in COVID-19. Produced via immunoSEQ multiplex PCR; TCRdb's table is partial and in-frame only. The profile shows 180,000 or so clones, about 89% of them singletons. Sequenced: peripheral blood. These receptors all come from a man aged 35 to 55 with acute or convalescent COVID-19.

V and J are TRBV27 and TRBJ1-2; D remains unclear. The V and J ends lost 3 bases and 1 base respectively, with 9 bases between them. Per the germline V gene, CDR1 is MNHEY and CDR2 is SMNVEV (reference sequence). There are 14 residues in the CDR3. The CDR3 sequence is CASSFAQNNYGYTF. The DNA for the CDR3 is TGTGCCAGCAGTTTTGCACAGAATAACTATGGCTACACCTTC.

The V call is TRBV4-3, the J call TRBJ1-2; possibly TRBD1 for D (6 bases). The V and J ends lost 4 bases and 4 bases respectively, with 16 bases between them. CDR1 is LGHNA and CDR2 is YSLEER in the germline V gene. There are 15 residues in the CDR3. CDR3 bases: TGCGCCAGCAGCCGAAGTCACAGGGACACCTATGGCTACACCTTC. Its protein is CASSRSHRDTYGYTF.

V gene TRBV18 combines with J gene TRBJ2-3, with D maybe TRBD2 (6 bases). V was cut by 2 bases and J by 6 bases, with 12 bases left in between. There are 14 residues in the CDR3. Germline lookup yields CDR1 KGHSH and CDR2 LQKENI. Here the CDR3 DNA reads TGTGCCAGCTCACCAGGAGGGGTTAGGGATACGCAGTATTTT. It yields the protein CASSPGGVRDTQYF.

The gene calls are TRBV29-1 and TRBJ1-2; D uncertain. The CDR3 runs 11 residues. V was clipped by 5 bases and J by 4 bases, with 8 bases between them. CDR1 and CDR2 (germline): SQVTM, ANQGSEA. The CDR3 DNA reads as TGCAGCGTTTGGGGAGGCTATGGCTACACCTTC. This gives the protein CSVWGGYGYTF.

The rearrangement uses TRBV3-1 (or the pseudogene TRBV3-2) and TRBJ2-1; the D gene is possibly TRBD2 (5 bases). V was pared by 2 bases and J by 0 bases, with 17 bases between. This CDR3 is 18 amino acids long. Looked up from germline, CDR1 is LGHDT and CDR2 is YNNKEL (reference sequence). The CDR3 loop is CASSQRGTGRSSYNEQFF. For the CDR3, the DNA is TGTGCCAGCAGCCAACGGGGAACGGGCCGTAGCTCCTACAATGAGCAGTTCTTC.

V is TRBV30 and J is TRBJ1-1, with D perhaps TRBD1 (5 bases). Trimming left V 4 bases short and J 4 bases short, with 13 bases between. In germline, CDR1 is GTSNPN, CDR2 SVGIG (reference sequence). The CDR3 has 13 amino acids. The CDR3 nucleotides read TGTGCCTGGACCGCGGGGGGTAGCACTGAAGCTTTCTTT. This sequence encodes CAWTAGGSTEAFF. The variable domain in full, completed from reference TRBV30 and TRBJ1-1, reads SQTIHQWPATLVQPVGSPLSLECTVEGTSNPNLYWYRQAAGRGLQLLFYSVGIGQISSEVPQNLSASRPQDRQFILSSKKLLLSDSGFYLCAWTAGGSTEAFFGQGTRLTVV.

This chain uses TRBV5-1 with TRBJ1-2, with 7 bases matching TRBD1. J lost 8 bases, V lost 5 bases, and 24 bases had no gene match. Germline values: CDR1 SGHRS, CDR2 YFSETQ. The CDR3 runs 18 residues. CDR3 sequence: CASRPLGGRGSPPGGYTF. In DNA, the CDR3 is TGCGCCAGCAGACCCCTCGGGGGCAGGGGGTCTCCCCCTGGAGGCTACACCTTC.

The V and J genes are TRBV5-1 and TRBJ1-6, with unresolved D. Germline loops: CDR1 SGHRS, CDR2 YFSETQ. The CDR3 loop spans 16 amino acids. With 0 bases removed from V and 2 bases from J, the gap between germline ends came to 9 bases. The CDR3 spells CASSLVASTYNSPLHF. CDR3 in DNA: TGCGCCAGCAGCTTGGTGGCATCGACCTATAATTCACCCCTCCACTTT.

The rearrangement joins TRBV6-5 to TRBJ2-5, with a tentative D call TRBD1 (8 bases). Germline lookup yields CDR1 MNHEY and CDR2 SVGAGI. V lost 3 bases and J 7 bases, leaving 15 bases between the germline ends. The CDR3 contains 14 residues. CDR3 coding DNA: TGTGCCAGCAGTTATCTGGACAGGGAGGGGACCCAGTACTTC. This gives the protein CASSYLDREGTQYF.

The chain combines TRBV7-2 with TRBJ2-2; 13 bases map to TRBD2. The CDR3 is made up of 15 amino acids. CDR1 is SGHTA and CDR2 is FQGNSA in the germline V gene. The junction had 6 bases not matched to a gene; V was cut back by 3 bases and J by 11 bases. CDR3 sequence reads: CASSLGTSGVKELFF. CDR3 coding DNA: TGTGCCAGCAGCTTGGGGACTAGCGGGGTTAAAGAGCTGTTTTTT.

The CDR3 DNA follows: TGTGCCTGGAGTGCAATGACAGGGTCTGAAGCTTTCTTT. As protein: CAWSAMTGSEAFF. This chain uses TRBV30 with TRBJ1-1, with 7 nucleotides matching TRBD1. Germline V lookup: CDR1 GTSNPN, CDR2 SVGIG (reference sequence). The CDR3 extends over 13 amino acids. Unmatched junction bases numbered 5, after V lost 1 base and J lost 6 bases.

V is TRBV6-5 and J is TRBJ2-5, with a weak D call TRBD2 (7 bases). This CDR3 is 15 amino acids long. CDR1 and CDR2 (germline): MNHEY, SVGAGI. Trimming took off 0 bases at V and 7 bases at J, with 15 bases between the two ends. CDR3 region: CASSYSGGHGGTQYF. The CDR3 coding sequence is TGTGCCAGCAGTTACTCGGGGGGGCACGGGGGGACCCAGTACTTC.

This chain links TRBV5-4 with TRBJ2-7, with D possibly TRBD1 on 7 matching bases. This CDR3 is built from 13 residues. Germline loops: CDR1 SGHNT, CDR2 YYREEE (reference sequence). V gave up 4 bases and J gave up 2 bases, with 10 bases separating them. The CDR3 nucleotides are TGTGCCAGCAGCCCCAGGGGGGCCTACGAGCAGTACTTC. Translated, it gives CASSPRGAYEQYF.

The chain couples TRBV12-3 or TRBV12-4 to TRBJ2-7, with 8 bases that match TRBD1. CDR3 size: 13 residues. J lost 1 base, V lost 7 bases, and 3 bases had no gene match. In DNA, the CDR3 is TGTGCCAGCAACTACAGGGGGTCCTACGAGCAGTACTTC. The encoded protein is CASNYRGSYEQYF.

This clone turned up a few times. Other DNA sequences of this sample code for an identical CDR3. V is TRBV5-1 and J is TRBJ1-2; D gene ambiguous. Germline V gene data show CDR1 as SGHRS and CDR2 as YFSETQ. The ends were cut back, 1 base at V and 8 bases at J, with 9 bases in the middle. The CDR3 runs 12 residues. The CDR3 loop is CASSLTGEGYTF. Here the CDR3 DNA reads TGCGCCAGCAGCTTGACTGGGGAGGGCTACACCTTC. The whole variable domain, remainder taken from reference TRBV5-1 and TRBJ1-2, is KAGVTQTPRYLIKTRGQQVTLSCSPISGHRSVSWYQQTPGQGLQFLFEYFSETQRNKGNFPGRFSGRQFSNSRSEMNVSTLELGDSALYLCASSLTGEGYTFGSGTRLTVV.

The rearrangement uses TRBV24-1 and TRBJ2-3, with 11 bases matching TRBD2. CDR3 length: 14 residues. The junction had 8 bases not matched to a gene; V was cut back by 12 bases and J by 4 bases. CDR1 and CDR2 from the germline V gene are KGHDR and SFDVKD. Here the CDR3 reads CASSSGGSADTQYF. DNA of the CDR3: TGTGCCTCCTCTAGCGGGGGGAGTGCAGATACGCAGTATTTT.

The CDR3 DNA follows: TGTGCCAGCAGCTATGGGACAGGGAATGAGCAGTTCTTC. It encodes CASSYGTGNEQFF. The chain is built from TRBV7-8 and TRBJ2-1; 9 bases line up with TRBD1. Germline V lookup: CDR1 SGHVS, CDR2 FQNEAQ. The CDR3 spans 13 residues. Trimming took 4 bases from V and 7 from J; bases not matched to a gene: 2.

On this clone: This specimen includes other DNA sequences encoding the same CDR3. The V call is TRBV5-1, the J call TRBJ2-2; D gene uncertain. The CDR3 spans 14 residues. The germline V gene has CDR1 SGHRS and CDR2 YFSETQ. V was trimmed by 0 bases and J by 1 base, leaving 4 bases between them. In DNA form, the CDR3 reads TGCGCCAGCAGCTTGGGACTGAACACCGGGGAGCTGTTTTTT. It specifies CASSLGLNTGELFF. Supplemented by reference TRBV5-1 and TRBJ2-2, the full variable domain reads KAGVTQTPRYLIKTRGQQVTLSCSPISGHRSVSWYQQTPGQGLQFLFEYFSETQRNKGNFPGRFSGRQFSNSRSEMNVSTLELGDSALYLCASSLGLNTGELFFGEGSRLTVL.

The chain is built from TRBV7-2 and TRBJ2-6; D is ambiguous. Trimming took 5 bases from V and 0 from J, leaving 5 bases between them. The germline V gene encodes CDR1 SGHTA and CDR2 FQGNSA. This CDR3 comprises 14 residues. The CDR3 sequence is CASSVYSGANVLTF. In DNA form, the CDR3 reads TGTGCCAGCAGCGTTTACTCTGGGGCCAACGTCCTGACTTTC. Based on the CDR3 plus reference TRBV7-2 and TRBJ2-6, the full variable domain is GAGVSQSPSNKVTEKGKDVELRCDPISGHTALYWYRQSLGQGLEFLIYFQGNSAPDKSGLPSDRFSAERTGGSVSTLTIQRTQQEDSAVYLCASSVYSGANVLTFGAGSRLTVL.

V usage is TRBV5-1 and J usage is TRBJ1-1; possibly TRBD1 for D (5 bases). V shed 1 base and J shed 4 bases, with 11 bases lying between them. Germline CDR1 and CDR2: SGHRS and YFSETQ. The CDR3 is 14 amino acids. This CDR3 reads CASSLTRDSTEAFF. For the CDR3, the DNA is TGCGCCAGCAGCTTGACCAGGGATAGCACTGAAGCTTTCTTT. Full variable domain (rest looked up from reference TRBV5-1 and TRBJ1-1): KAGVTQTPRYLIKTRGQQVTLSCSPISGHRSVSWYQQTPGQGLQFLFEYFSETQRNKGNFPGRFSGRQFSNSRSEMNVSTLELGDSALYLCASSLTRDSTEAFFGQGTRLTVV.

This sequence joins TRBV2 and TRBJ2-2; a possible D gene is TRBD1 (6 bases). Germline V gene sequence: CDR1 SNHLY, CDR2 FYNNEI. There are 15 residues in the CDR3. V lost 1 base, J lost 9 bases, and 15 bases lay in between. The CDR3 reads CASSEGGQGNRELFF. CDR3 in DNA: TGTGCCAGCAGTGAAGGGGGGCAGGGGAATAGGGAGCTGTTTTTT.

J is TRBJ2-7 and V is TRBV5-1; 8 bases agree with TRBD1. Germline V CDR1 and CDR2: SGHRS, YFSETQ. V was clipped by 8 bases and J by 0 bases; unmatched bases: 4. The CDR3 is 13 residues long. The CDR3 sequence: CASRGQVSYEQYF. CDR3 coding DNA: TGCGCCAGTCGGGGACAGGTCTCCTACGAGCAGTACTTC.

This clone was observed once. The chain is built from TRBV27 and TRBJ2-3; the match to TRBD1 covers 9 bases. Germline trimming cut 4 bases from V and 10 bases from J; bases unmatched to any gene: 6. CDR3 size: 13 residues. Germline CDR1 reads MNHEY; CDR2 reads SMNVEV (reference sequence). CDR3 sequence: CASSYGDRAPQYF. CDR3 bases: TGTGCCAGCAGTTATGGGGACAGGGCCCCGCAGTATTTT.

The rearrangement uses TRBV5-1 and TRBJ2-2, with D possibly TRBD2 on 6 matching bases. The CDR3 spans 17 residues. V was trimmed by 3 bases and J by 1 base, leaving 16 bases between them. Germline V gene data show CDR1 as SGHRS and CDR2 as YFSETQ. CDR3 protein: CASSWPLQAGNTGELFF. CDR3 coding DNA: TGCGCCAGCAGCTGGCCCCTGCAAGCGGGGAACACCGGGGAGCTGTTTTTT. The complete variable domain, with remaining parts taken from reference TRBV5-1 and TRBJ2-2, reads KAGVTQTPRYLIKTRGQQVTLSCSPISGHRSVSWYQQTPGQGLQFLFEYFSETQRNKGNFPGRFSGRQFSNSRSEMNVSTLELGDSALYLCASSWPLQAGNTGELFFGEGSRLTVL.

This clone was observed once. The chain recombines TRBV7-2 with TRBJ1-5; 8 bases agree with TRBD1. With 1 base clipped from V and 7 bases from J, the junction kept 3 bases outside the gene matches. Germline V gene lookup returns CDR1 SGHTA and CDR2 FQGNSA. CDR3 length: 14 residues. CDR3 coding DNA: TGTGCCAGCAGCTTAGGGACAGGGAGCCAGCCCCAGCATTTT. As protein: CASSLGTGSQPQHF.

The CDR3 coding sequence is TGTGCCAGCAGTTTGGCGGGGGGCCAAAACATTCAGTACTTC. It is translated as CASSLAGGQNIQYF. The rearrangement links TRBV6-2 or TRBV6-3 to TRBJ2-4; 8 nucleotides agree with TRBD2. The ends lost 4 bases at V and 5 bases at J; junction bases unmatched: 4. CDR1 and CDR2 from the germline V gene are MNHEY and SVGEGT. This CDR3 is 14 amino acids long.

V gene TRBV7-2 combines with J gene TRBJ2-3, with a tentative D call TRBD1 (6 bases). V lost 4 bases and J 3 bases, leaving 11 bases between the germline ends. Germline loops: CDR1 SGHTA, CDR2 FQGNSA. CDR3 length equals 14 residues. This CDR3 reads CASSSITGTDTQYF. CDR3 DNA sequence: TGTGCCAGCAGCTCGATCACAGGGACAGATACGCAGTATTTT.

The chain carries TRBV11-2 and TRBJ2-7; 12 bases fit TRBD1. Per the germline V gene, CDR1 is SGHAT and CDR2 is FQNNGV. CDR3 length: 15 amino acids. The J segment lost 4 bases and the V segment lost 5 bases, leaving 6 bases of the junction unmatched. CDR3 nucleotides: TGTGCCAGCAGCCCCCGGGACAGGGGGCATTACGAGCAGTACTTC. Protein sequence: CASSPRDRGHYEQYF.

About this clone itself: At the DNA level, this CDR3 is encoded by other sequences in the same sample as well. The genes are TRBV28 and TRBJ1-2; perhaps TRBD1 as D (6 bases). The CDR3 contains 13 residues. V dropped 3 bases and J dropped 5 bases, with 10 bases sitting between them. The germline gives CDR1 MDHEN, CDR2 SYDVKM. CDR3: CASSLRQGYGYTF. DNA of the CDR3: TGTGCCAGCAGTTTGCGGCAGGGGTATGGCTACACCTTC.

The rearrangement links TRBV6-5 to TRBJ2-7; TRBD2 agrees at 7 bases. The CDR3 runs 15 residues. V shed 9 bases and J 6 bases; nucleotides not matched to a gene: 17. Looked up from germline, CDR1 is MNHEY and CDR2 is SVGAGI. The CDR3 region has the DNA TGTGCCAGTTTGTCCCCGGGGGGACTTGAGGCCGAGCAGTACTTC. It encodes CASLSPGGLEAEQYF.

The V call is TRBV20-1, the J call TRBJ2-7, with 7 bases fitting TRBD1. Germline-derived CDR1 and CDR2 are DFQATT and SNEGSKA (reference sequence). The CDR3 is 13 amino acids. Trimming at V came to 3 bases and at J to 4 bases, leaving 6 bases not matched to a gene. The CDR3 nucleotides are TGCAGTGCTAGTAAGGGGGCCCGGTACGAGCAGTACTTC. Its translation: CSASKGARYEQYF.

The chain employs TRBV7-2 and TRBJ1-1, with D possibly being TRBD1 (5 bases). The V end lost 5 bases, the J end lost 10 bases, and 14 bases lay between the germline ends. CDR1 is SGHTA and CDR2 is FQGNSA in the germline V gene. The CDR3 is 12 amino acids. The CDR3 DNA follows: TGTGCCAGCAGCCCCCTGGGGAGGGGAGCTTTCTTT. This gives the protein CASSPLGRGAFF. The full variable domain, rest sourced from reference TRBV7-2 and TRBJ1-1, is GAGVSQSPSNKVTEKGKDVELRCDPISGHTALYWYRQSLGQGLEFLIYFQGNSAPDKSGLPSDRFSAERTGGSVSTLTIQRTQQEDSAVYLCASSPLGRGAFFGQGTRLTVV.